These 16 T cell receptor beta chains share one sample of origin, sequenced in a study of blood T cell repertoires in COVID-19. Sequencing used immunoSEQ multiplex PCR; TCRdb keeps in-frame clones, though not all of them. Here the sample spans about 84,000 clones, roughly 72% being singletons. Sequencing was done on a sample of peripheral blood. These receptors originate from an older man with acute or convalescent COVID-19.

V gene TRBV25-1 combines with J gene TRBJ2-1; 12 positions match TRBD2. Germline V CDR1 and CDR2: MGHDK, SYGVNS. The CDR3 has 17 residues. V trimming: 1 base; J trimming: 5 bases; junction bases outside the gene matches: 6. The chain's CDR3 is CASSESPTSGGNNEQFF. The DNA of the CDR3 is TGTGCCAGCAGTGAATCCCCGACTAGCGGGGGAAACAATGAGCAGTTCTTC.

This sequence joins TRBV6-5 and TRBJ1-3, with 7 positions matching TRBD1. From germline, CDR1 is MNHEY and CDR2 SVGAGI. The ends lost 6 bases at V and 4 bases at J; junction bases unmatched: 9. The CDR3 is 15 amino acids. The CDR3 sequence: CASSRTGQGGNTIYF. The CDR3 coding sequence is TGTGCCAGCAGCCGGACAGGCCAGGGGGGAAACACCATATATTTT.

This clone was detected only a few times. The chain links TRBV2 to TRBJ1-1; 7 bases match TRBD1. The CDR3 is made up of 15 amino acids. CDR1 is SNHLY, CDR2 FYNNEI, per germline. Unmatched junction bases numbered 12, after V lost 6 bases and J lost 5 bases. The CDR3 DNA is TGTGCCAGCAGCGAGAACAGGGGTCTTGAAACTGAAGCTTTCTTT. Protein sequence: CASSENRGLETEAFF.

The V gene is TRBV5-5, the J gene TRBJ2-6; 8 nucleotides align to TRBD2. Germline V CDR1 and CDR2: SGHKS, YYEKEE (reference sequence). CDR3 length: 19 amino acids. The junction had 13 bases not matched to a gene; V was cut back by 1 base and J by 4 bases. The CDR3 nucleotides read TGTGCCAGCAGCTTGTCGGGGGGGCGTCTAAAGCCCGGGGCCAACGTCCTGACTTTC. Its protein is CASSLSGGRLKPGANVLTF.

The chain links TRBV19 to TRBJ1-1, with 10 positions matching TRBD1. Germline loops: CDR1 LNHDA, CDR2 SQIVND (reference sequence). J lost 5 bases, V lost 5 bases, and 8 bases had no gene match. CDR3 length equals 15 residues. The CDR3 DNA reads TGTGCCAGTAGTGCCGGGACAGGGGTATTTACTGAAGCTTTCTTT. This gives the protein CASSAGTGVFTEAFF.

This chain uses TRBV7-3 with TRBJ2-5; tentative D call: TRBD2 (5 bases). This CDR3 has 13 amino acids. Per the germline V gene, CDR1 is SGHTA and CDR2 is FQGTGA. Between the trimmed V and J ends, which lost 5 bases and 4 bases, there was a span of 11 bases. CDR3 region: CASSPGISETQYF. DNA of the CDR3: TGTGCCAGCAGCCCCGGGATCTCAGAGACCCAGTACTTC.

The chain combines TRBV5-6 with TRBJ2-1; D is unresolved. The V gene lost 0 bases and the J gene lost 0 bases, with 13 bases spanning the gap. This CDR3 comprises 17 residues. Germline V gene lookup returns CDR1 SGHDT and CDR2 YYEEEE. CDR3 amino acids: CASSLALTLSSYNEQFF. The CDR3 DNA reads TGTGCCAGCAGCTTGGCCCTGACTCTTAGCTCCTACAATGAGCAGTTCTTC.

This rearrangement joins TRBV3-1 (or the pseudogene TRBV3-2) to TRBJ1-2; the D is unclear. V gave up 1 base and J gave up 2 bases, with 8 bases separating them. This CDR3 comprises 14 residues. The germline V gene encodes CDR1 LGHDT and CDR2 YNNKEL (reference sequence). CDR3 sequence reads: CASSQVTQNYGYTF. The CDR3 DNA follows: TGTGCCAGCAGCCAAGTCACCCAGAACTATGGCTACACCTTC.

V and J are TRBV3-1 (or the pseudogene TRBV3-2) and TRBJ2-7; tentative D call: TRBD2 (5 bases). The CDR3 runs to 14 residues. CDR1 is LGHDT, CDR2 YNNKEL, per germline (reference sequence). V lost 4 bases, J lost 2 bases, and 12 bases lay in between. The CDR3: CASSPSGVTYEQYF. The CDR3 region has the DNA TGTGCCAGCAGCCCCTCCGGGGTTACCTACGAGCAGTACTTC.

This sequence joins TRBV19 and TRBJ1-3; perhaps TRBD1 as D (6 bases). CDR1 and CDR2 from the germline V gene are LNHDA and SQIVND (reference sequence). The V and J ends lost 5 bases and 9 bases respectively, with 14 bases between them. CDR3 length: 13 amino acids. The CDR3 protein is CASSPRDIGTIYF. The CDR3 coding sequence is TGTGCCAGTAGTCCCCGGGACATAGGCACCATATATTTT.

This clone was picked up one time. J is TRBJ1-1 and V is TRBV25-1; the D is unclear. Germline CDR1 MGHDK, CDR2 SYGVNS. The CDR3 sequence is 17 residues long. With 7 bases removed from V and 2 bases from J, the gap between germline ends came to 23 bases. In DNA form, the CDR3 reads TGTGCCAGCATCCAAAGGAGGTGGGTATTTTTAAACACTGAAGCTTTCTTT. The encoded protein is CASIQRRWVFLNTEAFF.

This chain links TRBV5-4 with TRBJ2-2; the D gene is possibly TRBD1 (6 bases). The CDR3 extends over 15 amino acids. Germline V gene sequence: CDR1 SGHNT, CDR2 YYREEE (reference sequence). Trimming stripped 4 bases from V and 1 base from J, with 11 bases between. The CDR3 sequence: CASSPGHLNTGELFF. The DNA for the CDR3 is TGTGCCAGCAGCCCGGGACACCTGAACACCGGGGAGCTGTTTTTT.

The V gene is TRBV4-2, the J gene TRBJ2-3; 8 bases match TRBD2. The CDR3 runs 17 residues. Trimming cost V 0 bases and J 4 bases; bases outside gene matches: 9. Germline values: CDR1 LGHNA, CDR2 YNFKEQ. The CDR3 DNA sequence: TGTGCCAGCAGCCAAGAGATTTCGGCGGGGGGCCCAGATACGCAGTATTTT. Its protein is CASSQEISAGGPDTQYF.

The V and J genes are TRBV24-1 and TRBJ2-3, with a possible D match to TRBD1 (6 bases). Germline CDR1 KGHDR, CDR2 SFDVKD. Trimming left V 1 base short and J 2 bases short, with 12 bases between. This CDR3 has 16 amino acids. The CDR3 reads CATSDFGQTYTDTQYF. CDR3 bases: TGTGCCACCAGTGATTTCGGACAGACATACACAGATACGCAGTATTTT.

The rearrangement links TRBV19 to TRBJ2-2; the D is unclear. Trimming took 4 bases from V and 0 from J, leaving 12 bases between them. CDR3 length: 16 amino acids. CDR1 and CDR2 (germline): LNHDA, SQIVND (reference sequence). The CDR3 DNA follows: TGTGCCAGTAGTAAAACGGCAGGATCGAACACCGGGGAGCTGTTTTTT. Encoded protein: CASSKTAGSNTGELFF.

This clone turned up a few times. The chain links TRBV5-1 to TRBJ2-5; D might be TRBD2 (5 bases). CDR1 and CDR2 from the germline V gene are SGHRS and YFSETQ. V dropped 3 bases and J dropped 4 bases, with 13 bases sitting between them. CDR3 length: 14 residues. The CDR3: CASSYEAGRETQYF. In DNA form, the CDR3 reads TGCGCCAGCAGCTATGAGGCGGGTCGAGAGACCCAGTACTTC.